The 24 T cell receptor beta chains below come from one sample, sequenced in a study of blood T cell repertoires in COVID-19. The method was immunoSEQ multiplex PCR; TCRdb's version includes in-frame clones alone and lacks a portion of them. The data show approximately 260,000 clones, with 75% to 90% seen just once and 8% to 9.5% held by the top ten. Specimen: peripheral blood. These receptors were collected from a human donor in a cohort sampled during active COVID-19.

V and J are TRBV6-1 and TRBJ2-5; the match to TRBD1 covers 8 bases. CDR3 size: 15 residues. The germline CDR1 and CDR2 sequences are MNHNS and SASEGT. With 2 bases clipped from V and 3 bases from J, the junction kept 5 bases outside the gene matches. The CDR3 region has the DNA TGTGCCAGCAGTGAATTCGGGACAGGAGAAGAGACCCAGTACTTC. Its protein is CASSEFGTGEETQYF.

The chain recombines TRBV11-2 with TRBJ1-2, with a possible D match to TRBD1 (5 bases). Germline CDR1 and CDR2: SGHAT and FQNNGV. V lost 5 bases to trimming and J lost 7 bases, with 14 bases between them. The CDR3 loop spans 13 amino acids. The CDR3 region has the DNA TGTGCCAGCAGCCCCCGGGGGGACGGTGGCTACACCTTC. Protein sequence: CASSPRGDGGYTF.

CDR3 sequence (DNA): TGTGCCAGCTCACCACCATTTGGATCTTTCGCAGGGGCTAATGAGCAGTTCTTC. It is translated as CASSPPFGSFAGANEQFF. J is TRBJ2-1 and V is TRBV18, with a weak D call TRBD1 (6 bases). This CDR3 spans 18 amino acids. V dropped 0 bases and J dropped 7 bases, with 22 bases sitting between them. In germline, CDR1 is KGHSH, CDR2 LQKENI.

This clone was seen more than once but under ten times. Other DNA sequences of this sample code for an identical CDR3. The chain couples TRBV5-1 to TRBJ2-5, with 9 bases lining up with TRBD1. V was pared by 4 bases and J by 5 bases, with 6 bases of the junction left unmatched. The CDR3 has 14 residues. The germline CDR1 and CDR2 sequences are SGHRS and YFSETQ. This CDR3 is CASSTGQGRETQYF. DNA of the CDR3: TGCGCCAGCAGCACGGGACAGGGAAGGGAGACCCAGTACTTC. Together with reference TRBV5-1 and TRBJ2-5, the CDR3 gives the full variable domain: KAGVTQTPRYLIKTRGQQVTLSCSPISGHRSVSWYQQTPGQGLQFLFEYFSETQRNKGNFPGRFSGRQFSNSRSEMNVSTLELGDSALYLCASSTGQGRETQYFGPGTRLLVL.

DNA of the CDR3: TGTGCCAGCAGTCCAGGGACAGGGGGAAACACTGAAGCTTTCTTT. It translates to CASSPGTGGNTEAFF. The chain is built from TRBV6-2 or TRBV6-3 and TRBJ1-1; TRBD1 matches at 11 bases. The trim removed 5 bases at V and 2 bases at J, leaving 4 bases unmatched. The CDR3 contains 15 residues. Germline values: CDR1 MNHEY, CDR2 SVGEGT.

The V gene is TRBV4-2, the J gene TRBJ2-7; TRBD1 matches 7 bases. Germline V lookup: CDR1 LGHNA, CDR2 YNFKEQ. The V segment lost 1 base and the J segment 2 bases; nucleotides outside the gene matches: 5. The CDR3 has 15 amino acids. CDR3 DNA sequence: TGTGCCAGCAGCCAAGTACCTCAGGGGGCCTACGAGCAGTACTTC. This encodes CASSQVPQGAYEQYF.

This clone was observed once. The chain combines TRBV6-1 with TRBJ1-2, with a weak D call TRBD1 (6 bases). The CDR3 runs to 14 residues. Germline V gene sequence: CDR1 MNHNS, CDR2 SASEGT. Trimming shortened V by 2 bases and J by 8 bases, and 15 bases separated the two germline ends. CDR3 sequence: CASSENTGQGGYTF. The CDR3 coding sequence is TGTGCCAGCAGTGAAAATACAGGGCAAGGAGGCTACACCTTC.

The V gene is TRBV5-1, the J gene TRBJ1-1; D not resolved. This CDR3 is 14 amino acids long. Germline V gene lookup returns CDR1 SGHRS and CDR2 YFSETQ. V was pared by 4 bases and J by 4 bases, with 14 bases between. The CDR3 region has the DNA TGCGCCAGCAGCGCGGGAGATCTAAGCACTGAAGCTTTCTTT. This translates into CASSAGDLSTEAFF.

The J gene is TRBJ1-2, the V gene TRBV18, with D hard to call. This CDR3 comprises 13 residues. V was pared by 1 base and J by 8 bases, with 11 bases between. CDR1 and CDR2 (germline): KGHSH, LQKENI. CDR3 loop: CASSPRQRMGYTF. Here the CDR3 DNA reads TGTGCCAGCTCACCACGGCAGAGGATGGGCTACACCTTC.

The chain employs TRBV11-2 and TRBJ2-7, with 7 bases fitting TRBD1. The length of the CDR3 is 14 residues. The trim removed 4 bases at V and 5 bases at J, leaving 8 bases unmatched. CDR1 is SGHAT, CDR2 FQNNGV, per germline. This CDR3 reads CASSSVRDSNEQYF. The CDR3, as DNA: TGTGCCAGCAGCTCGGTCCGGGACAGTAACGAGCAGTACTTC. The entire variable domain, with the rest obtained from reference TRBV11-2 and TRBJ2-7, is as follows: EAGVAQSPRYKIIEKRQSVAFWCNPISGHATLYWYQQILGQGPKLLIQFQNNGVVDDSQLPKDRFSAERLKGVDSTLKIQPAKLEDSAVYLCASSSVRDSNEQYFGPGTRLTVT.

CDR3 region: CASSARGAGNQPQHF. CDR3 sequence (DNA): TGTGCCAGCAGTGCCCGTGGGGCGGGGAATCAGCCCCAGCATTTT. The rearrangement joins TRBV2 to TRBJ1-5; the D gene is possibly TRBD1 (5 bases). V shed 4 bases and J shed 4 bases, with 14 bases lying between them. CDR1 SNHLY and CDR2 FYNNEI come from the germline V gene. CDR3 size: 15 residues.

This clone occurred once. J is TRBJ2-5 and V is TRBV12-5; 10 nucleotides align to TRBD2. This CDR3 region has 18 residues. J lost 5 bases, V lost 7 bases, and 19 bases had no gene match. The germline V gene has CDR1 LGHNT and CDR2 FRNRAP. CDR3 sequence reads: CASAKSKELAGVEETQYF. In DNA form, the CDR3 reads TGTGCTAGTGCCAAAAGTAAGGAGCTAGCGGGAGTGGAGGAGACCCAGTACTTC.

The V call is TRBV19, the J call TRBJ2-2; D unresolved. Per the germline V gene, CDR1 is LNHDA and CDR2 is SQIVND (reference sequence). The CDR3 sequence is 13 residues long. The V and J ends lost 7 bases and 7 bases respectively, with 13 bases between them. CDR3 protein: CASTRIGGGELFF. In nucleotides, the CDR3 is TGTGCCAGTACCAGGATTGGTGGCGGGGAGCTGTTTTTT.

V usage is TRBV10-2 and J usage is TRBJ2-7; TRBD1 matches at 7 bases. The V gene's germline CDR1 is WSHSY and CDR2 SAAADI. V trimming: 6 bases; J trimming: 0 bases; junction bases outside the gene matches: 2. The CDR3 covers 13 residues. CDR3 region: CASSRDSSYEQYF. For the CDR3, the DNA is TGCGCCAGCAGCAGGGACAGCTCCTACGAGCAGTACTTC.

Points on this clone: One junction end disagrees with the germline gene, perhaps due to a read error. The V and J genes are TRBV7-8 and TRBJ2-3; TRBD2 matches at 7 bases. This CDR3 has 11 residues. CDR1 is SGHVS, CDR2 FQNEAQ, per germline. The CDR3 spells CASSPIPLATF. CDR3 in DNA: TGTGCCAGCAGCCCCATCCCACTAGCGACATTT.

This chain joins TRBV5-4 and TRBJ2-1, with 14 bases that match TRBD2. Germline values: CDR1 SGHNT, CDR2 YYREEE (reference sequence). V trimming: 4 bases; J trimming: 4 bases; junction bases outside the gene matches: 13. The CDR3 length is 19 residues. CDR3 DNA sequence: TGTGCCAGCAGCAAAGGGACTAGCGGGGGCCAATCGGGATACAATGAGCAGTTCTTC. This translates into CASSKGTSGGQSGYNEQFF. The whole variable domain, remainder taken from reference TRBV5-4 and TRBJ2-1, is ETGVTQSPTHLIKTRGQQVTLRCSSQSGHNTVSWYQQALGQGPQFIFQYYREEENGRGNFPPRFSGLQFPNYSSELNVNALELDDSALYLCASSKGTSGGQSGYNEQFFGPGTRLTVL.

On this clone itself: At one end the junction does not follow the germline gene, possibly because of a read error. The chain couples TRBV24-1 to TRBJ1-2; TRBD1 aligns across 9 bases. The V gene's germline CDR1 is KGHDR and CDR2 SFDVKD. This CDR3 is built from 13 residues. CDR3 nucleotides: TGTGCCACCGGTGAAGGAGGGACAGGGGGCTACACCTTC. It specifies CATGEGGTGGYTF.

The chain's CDR3 is CASSPGGVETQYF. The CDR3 DNA is TGTGCCAGCAGCCCGGGGGGAGTCGAGACCCAGTACTTC. The chain uses TRBV6-7 and TRBJ2-5, with 7 bases lining up with TRBD2. TRBV6-7 is placed among ORFs of uncertain function. V lost 6 bases to trimming and J lost 5 bases; unmatched junction nucleotides: 6. There are 13 residues in the CDR3.

This clone was detected a few times. This chain uses TRBV5-1 with TRBJ1-6; the D is unclear. Trimming stripped 1 base from V and 9 bases from J, with 14 bases between. The CDR3 has 15 residues. Germline CDR1 is SGHRS and CDR2 is YFSETQ. The CDR3 nucleotides read TGCGCCAGCAGCTTGACCGCCGGGGAGCGTTCACCCCTCCACTTT. This codes for CASSLTAGERSPLHF.

This clone was recorded once. The chain combines TRBV19 with TRBJ2-3, with D perhaps matching TRBD1 (5 bases). Germline-derived CDR1 and CDR2 are LNHDA and SQIVND (reference sequence). Trimming cost V 8 bases and J 7 bases, with 22 bases left between them. The CDR3 contains 15 residues. The CDR3 region is CASSTGRAEKNTQYF. In nucleotides, the CDR3 is TGTGCCAGTTCTACGGGCAGGGCCGAGAAAAATACGCAGTATTTT. Combining the CDR3 with reference TRBV19 and TRBJ2-3 gives the whole variable domain DGGITQSPKYLFRKEGQNVTLSCEQNLNHDAMYWYRQDPGQGLRLIYYSQIVNDFQKGDIAEGYSVSREKKESFPLTVTSAQKNPTAFYLCASSTGRAEKNTQYFGPGTRLTVL.

The CDR3 nucleotides read TGTGCCAGCAGTTACCCTCGGGAGGGCTCCTTTGGCTACACCTTC. It encodes CASSYPREGSFGYTF. This chain connects TRBV6-5 to TRBJ1-2; the D is unclear. This CDR3 comprises 15 residues. V was pared by 2 bases and J by 7 bases, with 17 bases between. Germline CDR1 is MNHEY and CDR2 is SVGAGI.

The V call is TRBV28, the J call TRBJ1-2; D remains unclear. Germline loops: CDR1 MDHEN, CDR2 SYDVKM. V was shortened by 2 bases and J by 8 bases, with 12 bases between the two germline ends. The length of the CDR3 is 13 residues. Written as DNA, the CDR3 is TGTGCCAGCAGTTTAGAGGTTTCGGAGGGCTACACCTTC. This codes for CASSLEVSEGYTF.

The chain links TRBV4-3 to TRBJ2-2, with 10 bases matching TRBD1. Trimming cost V 5 bases and J 8 bases; bases outside gene matches: 17. This CDR3 comprises 18 residues. In germline, CDR1 is LGHNA, CDR2 YSLEER. This CDR3 is CASSSRPRDRGLLGELFF. CDR3 nucleotides: TGCGCCAGCAGCTCAAGGCCTCGAGACAGGGGGCTTTTGGGGGAGCTGTTTTTT.

Points on this clone: Compared with germline, one end of the junction differs, possibly owing to a read error. This chain uses TRBV2 with TRBJ2-5; D is perhaps TRBD2 (7 bases). The CDR3 has 14 residues. The germline gives CDR1 SNHLY, CDR2 FYNNEI. The CDR3 coding sequence is TGTGCCAGCATCCAGAAGGGGGGGGAAGAGTCCCAGTACTTC. Its protein is CASIQKGGEESQYF.